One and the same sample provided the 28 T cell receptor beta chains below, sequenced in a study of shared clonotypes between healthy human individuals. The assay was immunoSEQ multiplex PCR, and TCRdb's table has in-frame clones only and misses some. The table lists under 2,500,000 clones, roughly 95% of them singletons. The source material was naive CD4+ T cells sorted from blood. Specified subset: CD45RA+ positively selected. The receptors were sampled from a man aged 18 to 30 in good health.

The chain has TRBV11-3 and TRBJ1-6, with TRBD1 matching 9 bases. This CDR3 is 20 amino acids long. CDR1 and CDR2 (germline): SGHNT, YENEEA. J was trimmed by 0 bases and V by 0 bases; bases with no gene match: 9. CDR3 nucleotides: TGTGCCAGCAGCTTAGATGGGACAGGGCCTACGAGCTCCTATAATTCACCCCTCCACTTT. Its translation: CASSLDGTGPTSSYNSPLHF.

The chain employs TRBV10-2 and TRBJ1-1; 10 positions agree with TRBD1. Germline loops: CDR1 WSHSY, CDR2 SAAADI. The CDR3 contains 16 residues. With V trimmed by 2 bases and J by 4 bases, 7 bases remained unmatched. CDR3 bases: TGCGCCAGCAGTGAGGCTACCGGGACAGGGGCCACTGAAGCTTTCTTT. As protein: CASSEATGTGATEAFF.

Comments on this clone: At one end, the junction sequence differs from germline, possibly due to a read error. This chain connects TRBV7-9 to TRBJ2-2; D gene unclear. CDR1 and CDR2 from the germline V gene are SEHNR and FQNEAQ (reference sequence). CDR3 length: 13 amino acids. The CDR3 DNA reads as TGTGCCGGCAGCCCTGTCACGCGCGGGGAGCTGTTTTTT. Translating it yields CAGSPVTRGELFF. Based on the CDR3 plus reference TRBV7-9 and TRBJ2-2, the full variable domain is DTGVSQNPRHKITKRGQNVTFRCDPISEHNRLYWYRQTLGQGPEFLTYFQNEAQLEKSRLLSDRFSAERPKGSFSTLEIQRTEQGDSAMYLCAGSPVTRGELFFGEGSRLTVL.

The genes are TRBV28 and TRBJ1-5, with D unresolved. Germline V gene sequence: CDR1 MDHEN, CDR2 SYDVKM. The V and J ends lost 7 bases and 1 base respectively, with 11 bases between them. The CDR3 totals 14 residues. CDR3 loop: CASTLGGSNQPQHF. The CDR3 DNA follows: TGTGCCAGCACCCTCGGTGGGAGCAATCAGCCCCAGCATTTT.

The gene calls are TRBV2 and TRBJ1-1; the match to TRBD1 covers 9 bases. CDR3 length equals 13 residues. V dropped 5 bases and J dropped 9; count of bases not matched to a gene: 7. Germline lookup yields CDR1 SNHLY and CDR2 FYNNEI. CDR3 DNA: TGTGCCAGCAGTACACAGGGGGCCTTCCAAGCTTTCTTT. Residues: CASSTQGAFQAFF.

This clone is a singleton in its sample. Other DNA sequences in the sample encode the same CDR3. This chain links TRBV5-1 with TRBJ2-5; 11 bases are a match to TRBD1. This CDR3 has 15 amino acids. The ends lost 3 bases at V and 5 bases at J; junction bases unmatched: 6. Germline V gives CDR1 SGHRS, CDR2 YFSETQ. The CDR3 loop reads CASSSGQGAGETQYF. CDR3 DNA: TGCGCCAGCAGCTCCGGACAGGGGGCAGGGGAGACCCAGTACTTC.

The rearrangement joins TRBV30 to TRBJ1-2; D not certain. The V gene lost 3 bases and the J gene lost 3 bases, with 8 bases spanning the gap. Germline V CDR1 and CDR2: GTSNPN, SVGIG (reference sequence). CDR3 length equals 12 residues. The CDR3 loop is CAWRRSDYGYTF. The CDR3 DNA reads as TGTGCCTGGAGGCGGTCAGACTATGGCTACACCTTC. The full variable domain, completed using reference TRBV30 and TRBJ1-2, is SQTIHQWPATLVQPVGSPLSLECTVEGTSNPNLYWYRQAAGRGLQLLFYSVGIGQISSEVPQNLSASRPQDRQFILSSKKLLLSDSGFYLCAWRRSDYGYTFGSGTRLTVV.

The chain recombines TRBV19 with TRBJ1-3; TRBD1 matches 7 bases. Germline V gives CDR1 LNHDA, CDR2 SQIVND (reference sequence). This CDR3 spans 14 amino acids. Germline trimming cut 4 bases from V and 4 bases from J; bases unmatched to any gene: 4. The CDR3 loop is CASSTGTVGNTIYF. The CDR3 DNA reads TGTGCCAGTAGTACCGGGACAGTAGGAAACACCATATATTTT.

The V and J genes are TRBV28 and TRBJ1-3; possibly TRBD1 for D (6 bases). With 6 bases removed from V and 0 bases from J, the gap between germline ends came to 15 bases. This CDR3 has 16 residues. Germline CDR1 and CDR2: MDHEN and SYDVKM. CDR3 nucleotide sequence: TGTGCCAGCAGCTCACCGCGGACAGCCTCTGGAAACACCATATATTTT. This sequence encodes CASSSPRTASGNTIYF.

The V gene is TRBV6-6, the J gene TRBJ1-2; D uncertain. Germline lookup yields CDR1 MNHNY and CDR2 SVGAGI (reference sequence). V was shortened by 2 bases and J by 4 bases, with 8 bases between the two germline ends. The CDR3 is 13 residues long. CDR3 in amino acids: CASSYDSGYGYTF. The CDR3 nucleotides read TGTGCCAGCAGTTACGATAGTGGCTATGGCTACACCTTC.

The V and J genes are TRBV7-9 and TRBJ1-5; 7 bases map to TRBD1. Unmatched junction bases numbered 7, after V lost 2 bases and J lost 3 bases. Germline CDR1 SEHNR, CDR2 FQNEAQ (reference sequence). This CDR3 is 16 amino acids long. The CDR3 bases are TGTGCCAGCAGCTTAACACGACAGGGAGTCAATCAGCCCCAGCATTTT. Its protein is CASSLTRQGVNQPQHF.

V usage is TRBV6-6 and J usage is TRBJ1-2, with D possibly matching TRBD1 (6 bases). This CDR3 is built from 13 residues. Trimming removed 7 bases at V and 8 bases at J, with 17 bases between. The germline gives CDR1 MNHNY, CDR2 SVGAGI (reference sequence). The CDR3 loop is CASTSRSGEGYTF. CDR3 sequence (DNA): TGTGCCAGCACCTCCAGGTCAGGGGAAGGCTACACCTTC.

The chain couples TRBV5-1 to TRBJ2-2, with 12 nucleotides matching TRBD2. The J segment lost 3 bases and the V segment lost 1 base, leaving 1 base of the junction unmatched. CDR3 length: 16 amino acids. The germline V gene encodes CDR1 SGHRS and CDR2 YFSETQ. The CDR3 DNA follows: TGCGCCAGCAGCTTGTGGACTAGCGGGGACACCGGGGAGCTGTTTTTT. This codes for CASSLWTSGDTGELFF.

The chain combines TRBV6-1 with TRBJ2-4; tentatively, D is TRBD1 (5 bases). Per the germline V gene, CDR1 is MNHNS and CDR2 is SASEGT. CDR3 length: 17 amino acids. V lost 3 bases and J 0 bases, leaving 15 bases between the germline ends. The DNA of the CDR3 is TGTGCCAGCAGTGAGGAAGTGACAGCTCTAGCCAAAAACATTCAGTACTTC. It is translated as CASSEEVTALAKNIQYF.

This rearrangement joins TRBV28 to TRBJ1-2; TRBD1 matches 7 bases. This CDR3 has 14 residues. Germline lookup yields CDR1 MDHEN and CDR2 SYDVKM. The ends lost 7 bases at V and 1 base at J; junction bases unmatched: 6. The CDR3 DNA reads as TGTGCCAGCAACCCGGGACAGCTTAACTATGGCTACACCTTC. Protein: CASNPGQLNYGYTF.

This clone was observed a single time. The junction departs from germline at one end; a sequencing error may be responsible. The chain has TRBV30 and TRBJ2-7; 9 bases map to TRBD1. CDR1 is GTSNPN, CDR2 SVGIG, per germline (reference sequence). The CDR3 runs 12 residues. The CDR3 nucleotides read TGTGCCTGGAGCAGAACCACAGGGGGCATCGGCTTC. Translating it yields CAWSRTTGGIGF.

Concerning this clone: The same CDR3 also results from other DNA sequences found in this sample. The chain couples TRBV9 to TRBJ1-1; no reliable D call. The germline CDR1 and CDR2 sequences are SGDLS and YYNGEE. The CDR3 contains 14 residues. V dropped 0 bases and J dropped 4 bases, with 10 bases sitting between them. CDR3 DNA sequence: TGTGCCAGCAGCGTAGCCGGGGTGGGCACTGAAGCTTTCTTT. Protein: CASSVAGVGTEAFF.

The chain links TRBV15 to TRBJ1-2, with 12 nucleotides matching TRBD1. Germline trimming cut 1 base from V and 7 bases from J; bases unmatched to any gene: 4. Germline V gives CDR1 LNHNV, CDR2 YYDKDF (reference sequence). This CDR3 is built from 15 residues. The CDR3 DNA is TGTGCCACCAGCAGAGGGGGACAGGGGGCCCCTGGCTACACCTTC. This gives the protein CATSRGGQGAPGYTF.

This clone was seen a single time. DNA for the CDR3: TGTGCCAGCAGCCCCGACAGGGCCAATTCACCCCTCCACTTT. It yields the protein CASSPDRANSPLHF. This sequence joins TRBV7-2 and TRBJ1-6; 7 bases are shared with TRBD1. The CDR3 totals 14 residues. Germline V lookup: CDR1 SGHTA, CDR2 FQGNSA. The J segment lost 7 bases and the V segment lost 5 bases, leaving 5 bases of the junction unmatched.

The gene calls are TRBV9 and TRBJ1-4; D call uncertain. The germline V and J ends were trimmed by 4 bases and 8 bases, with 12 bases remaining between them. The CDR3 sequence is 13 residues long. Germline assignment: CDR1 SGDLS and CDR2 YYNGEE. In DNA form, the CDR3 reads TGTGCCAGCAGCCCTCGGCCGGGAGAAAAACTGTTTTTT. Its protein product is CASSPRPGEKLFF.

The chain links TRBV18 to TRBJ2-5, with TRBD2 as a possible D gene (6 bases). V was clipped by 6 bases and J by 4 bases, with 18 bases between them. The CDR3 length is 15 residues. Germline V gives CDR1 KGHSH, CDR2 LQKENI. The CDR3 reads CASSEGHPGGETQYF. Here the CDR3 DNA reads TGTGCCAGCTCCGAGGGTCATCCCGGGGGAGAGACCCAGTACTTC.

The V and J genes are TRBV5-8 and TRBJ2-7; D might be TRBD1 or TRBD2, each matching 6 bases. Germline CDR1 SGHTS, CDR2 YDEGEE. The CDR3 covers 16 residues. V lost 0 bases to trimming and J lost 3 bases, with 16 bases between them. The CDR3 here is CASSLAGGRGLYEQYF. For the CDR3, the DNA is TGTGCCAGCAGCTTGGCCGGGGGCAGGGGACTCTACGAGCAGTACTTC.

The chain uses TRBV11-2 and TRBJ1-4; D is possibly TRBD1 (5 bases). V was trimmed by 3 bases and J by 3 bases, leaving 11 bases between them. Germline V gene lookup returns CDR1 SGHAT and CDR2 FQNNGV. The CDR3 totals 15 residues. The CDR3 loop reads CASSFRTQSNEKLFF. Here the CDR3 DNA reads TGTGCCAGCAGCTTCCGGACACAATCTAATGAAAAACTGTTTTTT.

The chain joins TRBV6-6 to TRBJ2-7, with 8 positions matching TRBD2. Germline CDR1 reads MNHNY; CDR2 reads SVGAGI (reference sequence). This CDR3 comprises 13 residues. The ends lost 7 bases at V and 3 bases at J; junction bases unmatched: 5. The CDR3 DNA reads TGTGCCAGCACGGGAGGGCAGATCTACGAGCAGTACTTC. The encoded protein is CASTGGQIYEQYF.

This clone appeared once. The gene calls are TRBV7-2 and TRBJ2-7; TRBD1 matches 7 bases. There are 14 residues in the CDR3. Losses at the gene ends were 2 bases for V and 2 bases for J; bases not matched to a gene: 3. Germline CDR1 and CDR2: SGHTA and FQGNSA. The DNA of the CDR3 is TGTGCCAGCAGCTTATTAGGACAGGCCTACGAGCAGTACTTC. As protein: CASSLLGQAYEQYF.

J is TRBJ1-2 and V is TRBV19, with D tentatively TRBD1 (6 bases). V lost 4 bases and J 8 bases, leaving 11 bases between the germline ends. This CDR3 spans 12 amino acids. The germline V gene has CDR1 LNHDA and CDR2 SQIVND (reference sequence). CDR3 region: CASSTGVNGYTF. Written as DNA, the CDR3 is TGTGCCAGTAGTACAGGGGTGAACGGCTACACCTTC.

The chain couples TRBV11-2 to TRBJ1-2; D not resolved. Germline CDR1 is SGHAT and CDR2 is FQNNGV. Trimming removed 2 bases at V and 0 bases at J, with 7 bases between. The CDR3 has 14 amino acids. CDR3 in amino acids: CASSLLPTNYGYTF. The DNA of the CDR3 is TGTGCCAGCAGCTTACTGCCCACTAACTATGGCTACACCTTC.

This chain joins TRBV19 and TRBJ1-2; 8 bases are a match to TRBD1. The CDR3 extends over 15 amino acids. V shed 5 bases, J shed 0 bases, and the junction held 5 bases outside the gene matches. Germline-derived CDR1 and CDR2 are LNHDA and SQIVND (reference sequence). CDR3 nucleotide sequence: TGTGCCAGTAGTGGACAGGGCCAACCTAACTATGGCTACACCTTC. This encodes CASSGQGQPNYGYTF.